This T cell receptor (beta chain) was identified during a study of T cells after yellow fever vaccination. Study results and limitations: The booster saw the reappearance of most primary-vaccination clones (around 95% CD4, almost 90% CD8).

The germline CDR1 and CDR2 sequences are DFQATT and SNEGSKA (reference sequence). There are 15 residues in the CDR3. V shed 3 bases and J 4 bases; nucleotides not matched to a gene: 6. With regard to this clonotype: What it binds is not known.

TCRdb re-derived calls from the 5' RACE reads in MiXCR, one entry per CDR3 protein. The data show about 580,000 distinct CDR3 sequences, with about a sixth seen just once and around a sixth held by the top ten. Sequencing was performed on PBMCs, taken about 5 days after the first yellow fever vaccination. This chain uses TRBV20-1 with TRBJ2-1, with 10 nucleotides matching TRBD2. The receptor's source is a man aged 18 to 30 who received the YFV17D yellow fever vaccine. The CDR3 bases are TGCAGTGCTAGCCGCGGACTAGCGGCATACAATGAGCAGTTCTTC. Translating it yields CSASRGLAAYNEQFF.